The present T cell receptor beta chain was sequenced within a study of T cell changes during pregnancy in multiple sclerosis. The CDR3 is 14 amino acids. The germline V gene has CDR1 MGHRA and CDR2 YSYEKL. Trimming pared 4 bases from V and 0 bases from J, leaving 9 bases between. Clones were read by immunoSEQ multiplex PCR, and TCRdb kept only the in-frame ones, dropping some. The table records roughly 50,000 clones, roughly 94% of them present only once. This TCR came from a female donor with multiple sclerosis, enrolled in a pregnancy study. V is TRBV4-1 and J is TRBJ1-1, with D perhaps TRBD1 (5 bases). The source was CD8+ T cells from peripheral blood mononuclear cells, collected in the third trimester of pregnancy. CDR3 protein: CASSPTAMNTEAFF. CDR3 coding DNA: TGCGCCAGCAGCCCGACAGCCATGAACACTGAAGCTTTCTTT.